A single sample gave rise to the 5 T cell receptor beta chains below, sequenced in a study of blood T cell repertoires in COVID-19 (TCRdb year 2020). Library method: the immunoSEQ multiplex PCR assay. TCRdb carries this immuneACCESS record with in-frame sequences only. Its versions omit some clonotypes, under half of them owing to an unresolved V gene in the studies checked, with the rest unexplained. Across this sample there are under 350,000 clones, with more than 85% seen only once. The ten largest clones take up about 1.2% of the sample. The sequenced sample was peripheral blood. These receptor sequences come from a man aged 65-85 years with acute or convalescent COVID-19.

J is TRBJ1-5 and V is TRBV5-5; 8 bases agree with TRBD1. This CDR3 region has 19 residues. Germline assignment: CDR1 SGHKS and CDR2 YYEKEE (reference sequence). V was clipped by 0 bases and J by 0 bases; unmatched bases: 11. CDR3 sequence reads: CASSLGPTGVRNSNQPQHF. CDR3 in DNA: TGTGCCAGCAGCTTGGGGCCGACAGGGGTTAGGAATAGCAATCAGCCCCAGCATTTT.

The chain uses TRBV11-2 and TRBJ2-5, with a tentative D call TRBD1 (6 bases). Trimming shortened V by 3 bases and J by 5 bases, and 10 bases separated the two germline ends. Germline assignment: CDR1 SGHAT and CDR2 FQNNGV. The CDR3 covers 13 residues. CDR3 nucleotide sequence: TGTGCCAGCAGCTTCGGGACATTCGAGACCCAGTACTTC. Residues: CASSFGTFETQYF.

This chain connects TRBV2 to TRBJ1-5; 7 nucleotides agree with TRBD1. The V segment lost 1 base and the J segment 6 bases; nucleotides outside the gene matches: 9. This CDR3 is 16 amino acids long. CDR1 and CDR2 from the germline V gene are SNHLY and FYNNEI. The CDR3 bases are TGTGCCAGCAGTGAAGGTGGGACAGACTGGGGTCAGCCCCAGCATTTT. Translated, it gives CASSEGGTDWGQPQHF.

This clone was recorded only once. The gene calls are TRBV5-4 and TRBJ1-1; 8 bases are a match to TRBD1. The V gene end was trimmed by 3 bases and the J gene end by 4 bases; junction bases not matched to a gene: 8. Germline V CDR1 and CDR2: SGHNT, YYREEE (reference sequence). CDR3 length: 15 residues. CDR3 sequence reads: CASSSKTGGATEAFF. CDR3 bases: TGTGCCAGCAGCTCGAAAACAGGGGGGGCCACTGAAGCTTTCTTT.

Details on this clone: The same CDR3 is also encoded by other DNA sequences in this sample. J is TRBJ2-5 and V is TRBV7-2; 9 nucleotides agree with TRBD2. The germline gives CDR1 SGHTA, CDR2 FQGNSA. The ends lost 1 base at V and 5 bases at J; junction bases unmatched: 2. The CDR3 sequence is 14 residues long. DNA for the CDR3: TGTGCCAGCAGCTTAGGTCTAGCGGGGGAGACCCAGTACTTC. It translates to CASSLGLAGETQYF.